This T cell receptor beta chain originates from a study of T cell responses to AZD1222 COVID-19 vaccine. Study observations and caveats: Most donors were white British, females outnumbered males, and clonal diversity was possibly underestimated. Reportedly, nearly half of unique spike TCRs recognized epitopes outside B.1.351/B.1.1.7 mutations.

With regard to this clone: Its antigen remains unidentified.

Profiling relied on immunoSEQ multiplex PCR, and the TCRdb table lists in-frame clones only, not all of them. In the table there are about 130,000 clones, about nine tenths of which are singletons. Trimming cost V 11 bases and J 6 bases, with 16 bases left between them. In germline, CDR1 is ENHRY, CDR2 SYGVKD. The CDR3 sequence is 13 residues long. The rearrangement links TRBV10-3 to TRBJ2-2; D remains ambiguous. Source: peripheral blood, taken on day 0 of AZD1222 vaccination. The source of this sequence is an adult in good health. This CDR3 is CAASEPGSGELFF. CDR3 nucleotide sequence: TGTGCCGCATCAGAACCCGGATCCGGGGAGCTGTTTTTT.